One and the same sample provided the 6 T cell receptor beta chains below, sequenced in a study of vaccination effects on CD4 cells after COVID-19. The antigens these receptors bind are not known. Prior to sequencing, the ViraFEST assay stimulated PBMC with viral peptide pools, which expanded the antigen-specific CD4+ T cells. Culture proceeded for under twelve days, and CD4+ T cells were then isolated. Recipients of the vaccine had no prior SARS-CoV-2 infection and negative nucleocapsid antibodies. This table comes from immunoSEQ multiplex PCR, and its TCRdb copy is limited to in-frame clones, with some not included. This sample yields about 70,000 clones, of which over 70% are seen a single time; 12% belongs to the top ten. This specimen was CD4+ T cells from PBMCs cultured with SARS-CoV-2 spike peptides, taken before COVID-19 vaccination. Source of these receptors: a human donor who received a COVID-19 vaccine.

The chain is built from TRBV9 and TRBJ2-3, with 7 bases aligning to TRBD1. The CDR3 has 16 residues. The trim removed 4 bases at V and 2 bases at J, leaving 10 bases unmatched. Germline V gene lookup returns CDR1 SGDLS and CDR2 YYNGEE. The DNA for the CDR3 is TGTGCCAGCAGCCCCCCCGGGACAGCACCCACAGATACGCAGTATTTT. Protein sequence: CASSPPGTAPTDTQYF.

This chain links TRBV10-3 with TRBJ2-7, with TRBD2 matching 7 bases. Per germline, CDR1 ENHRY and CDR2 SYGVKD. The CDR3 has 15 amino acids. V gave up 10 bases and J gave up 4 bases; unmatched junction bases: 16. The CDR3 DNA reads TGTGCCACCCAGCGGGGCCCGGAGGGGTCGTACGAGCAGTACGTC. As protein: CATQRGPEGSYEQYV.

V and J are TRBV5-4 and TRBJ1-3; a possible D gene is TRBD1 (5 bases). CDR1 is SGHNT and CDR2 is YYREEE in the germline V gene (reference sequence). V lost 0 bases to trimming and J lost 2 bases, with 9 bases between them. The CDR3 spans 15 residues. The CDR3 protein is CASSLVGGTGNTIYF. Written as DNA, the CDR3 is TGTGCCAGCAGCTTGGTTGGGGGGACTGGAAACACCATATATTTT.

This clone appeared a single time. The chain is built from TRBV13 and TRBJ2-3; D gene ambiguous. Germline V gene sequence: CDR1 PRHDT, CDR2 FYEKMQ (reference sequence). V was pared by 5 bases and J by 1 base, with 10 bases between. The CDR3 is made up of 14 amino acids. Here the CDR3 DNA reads TGTGCCAGCAGCCATACCTCAGGCACAGATACGCAGTATTTT. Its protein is CASSHTSGTDTQYF.

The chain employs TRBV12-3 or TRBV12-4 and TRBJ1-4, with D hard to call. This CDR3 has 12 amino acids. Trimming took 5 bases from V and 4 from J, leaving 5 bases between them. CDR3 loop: CASSPGNEKLFF. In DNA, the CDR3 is TGTGCCAGCAGTCCCGGTAATGAAAAACTGTTTTTT.

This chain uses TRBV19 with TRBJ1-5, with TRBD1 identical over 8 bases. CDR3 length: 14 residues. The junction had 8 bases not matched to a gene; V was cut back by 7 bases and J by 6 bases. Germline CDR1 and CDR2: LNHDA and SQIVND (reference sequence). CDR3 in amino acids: CASTLTGEGQPQHF. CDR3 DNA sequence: TGTGCCAGTACCCTGACAGGGGAGGGTCAGCCCCAGCATTTT.